This T cell receptor beta chain was retrieved from a study of beta chain features in type 1 diabetes. Study-level points and caveats: HLA influence on TCRB rearrangement stayed unresolved here.

Every donor provided one heparinised blood draw, which averaged about 120 mL. Researchers reported sorting CD4+ naive, central memory, regulatory and stem cell-like memory cells via CD45RO/CCR7/CD25/CD127/CD95/CD27. Over 95% purity was reached by all sorted populations. Investigators reverse transcribed all isolated RNA, so they sequenced expressed TCRB transcripts. The data were produced by immunoSEQ multiplex PCR, yet TCRdb's version contains in-frame clones alone and is incomplete. The sample has 330,000 or so clones; about 19% are singletons. This clone came up a few times. No antigen is known for it. The clonotype was recovered from a young woman in good health. The sample comprised naive CD4+ T cells from blood.

Written as DNA, the CDR3 is TGCGCCAGCAGAGAAAAAGCCTTTGGAGGGGAGGAGACCCAGTACTTC. Amino acids: CASREKAFGGEETQYF. The chain has TRBV5-1 and TRBJ2-5, with D possibly matching TRBD2 (6 bases). Germline assignment: CDR1 SGHRS and CDR2 YFSETQ. Trimming left V 5 bases short and J 5 bases short, with 22 bases between. The CDR3 loop spans 16 amino acids.